These T cell receptor beta chains were read from a single sample in a study of blood T cell repertoires in COVID-19. The repertoire was sequenced with immunoSEQ multiplex PCR; TCRdb's copy has only in-frame clones and lacks some. Of 250,000 or so clones listed, around 90% are singletons. Material: PBMCs or T cells enriched from blood (not recorded which). The source is a woman aged 40 to 50 who had been exposed to COVID-19. Each CDR3 is given with its conserved first and last residue. D genes are given only for firm matches. Not every row has a clone size; where given, it reads once, few, many or a size class.

NA	TRBV9	TRBD2	TRBJ2-1	TGTGCCAGCAGCGTAGTAGCGGGGGGGAACAATGAGCAGTTCTTC	CASSVVAGGNNEQFF
once	TRBV7-3	NA	TRBJ1-6	TGTGCCAGCAGCCAGACGCCGGGGTTTGATTCACCCCTCCACTTT	CASSQTPGFDSPLHF
NA	TRBV7-2	NA	TRBJ2-3	TGTGCCAGCAGCTTAGGACACTTCCACACAGATACGCAGTATTTT	CASSLGHFHTDTQYF
NA	TRBV18	TRBD1	TRBJ2-5	TGTGCCAGCTCCCCCGGGACAGGGTCAGAGACCCAGTACTTC	CASSPGTGSETQYF
few	TRBV5-1	TRBD2	TRBJ2-2	TGCGCCAGCAGCTTGACTCTAGCGGGGGGGAACACCGGGGAGCTGTTTTTT	CASSLTLAGGNTGELFF
NA	TRBV7-2	TRBD2	TRBJ2-1	TGTGCCAGCAGCTTACGGCGGCGGGGGGGGTACAATGAGCAGTTCTTC	CASSLRRRGGYNEQFF
NA	TRBV28	NA	TRBJ1-4	TGTGCCAGCAGTTTGAGTGAGGAAAAACTGTTTTTT	CASSLSEEKLFF
NA	TRBV10-3	TRBD2	TRBJ2-1	TGTGCCATCCAGCTAGCGGCCTCCTACAATGAGCAGTTCTTC	CAIQLAASYNEQFF
NA	TRBV27	NA	TRBJ2-3	TGTGCCAGCAGTTCCATCACAGATACGCAGTATTTT	CASSSITDTQYF
NA	TRBV18	NA	TRBJ2-1	TGTGCCAGCTCACCAAGTCCTGTTCGGGACACTTCCTACAATGAGCAGTTCTTC	CASSPSPVRDTSYNEQFF
NA	TRBV18	NA	TRBJ2-2	TGTGCCATCTCGTCGACCGGGGACACCGGGGAGCTGTTTTTT	CAISSTGDTGELFF
NA	TRBV7-2	TRBD1	TRBJ2-1	TGTGCCAGCAGCCGGGGACAGGGCAGAAACAATGAGCAGTTCTTC	CASSRGQGRNNEQFF
NA	TRBV19	TRBD2	TRBJ2-3	TGTGCCAGTAGTGCTAGCGGGGGGGCTCGGGATACGCAGTATTTT	CASSASGGARDTQYF
NA	TRBV6-5	NA	TRBJ2-2	TGTGCCAGCCGGAGGGTTAGGTACGACACCGGGGAGCTGTTTTTT	CASRRVRYDTGELFF
NA	TRBV7-9	NA	TRBJ1-1	TGTGCCAGCAGCCGGTCAGGGCCTAAGATGAACACTGAAGCTTTCTTT	CASSRSGPKMNTEAFF
NA	TRBV3-1/TRBV3-2	NA	TRBJ2-2	TGTGCCAGCAGCGGGCTAGCCGTAGCGAACACCGGGGAGCTGTTTTTT	CASSGLAVANTGELFF
NA	TRBV6-2/TRBV6-3	TRBD1	TRBJ2-7	TGTGCCAGCAGCCCGACAGGGCCGGGTTTCTACGAGCAGTACTTC	CASSPTGPGFYEQYF
NA	TRBV3-1/TRBV3-2	TRBD2	TRBJ2-2	TGTGCCAGCAGATTTCACGGGACTAGTGACACCGGGGAGCTGTTTTTT	CASRFHGTSDTGELFF
once	TRBV5-1	TRBD1	TRBJ1-1	TGCGCCAGCAGCCCGGGACAGGGGGGAGCTTTCTTT	CASSPGQGGAFF
NA	TRBV7-3	TRBD1	TRBJ1-1	TGTGCCAGCAGCTTAGGACAGGGGAACACTGAAGCTTTCTTT	CASSLGQGNTEAFF
NA	TRBV24-1	NA	TRBJ2-1	TGTGCCACCAACGGGTCGGGTAAGGAGCAGTTCTTC	CATNGSGKEQFF
NA	TRBV19	NA	TRBJ1-2	TGTGCCAGTAGTATAGAGGCTGGTGGCTACACCTTC	CASSIEAGGYTF
NA	TRBV5-8	TRBD1	TRBJ2-7	TGTGCCAGCAGCTTAGTCCCCGAGACAGGGATGTACGAGCAGTACTTC	CASSLVPETGMYEQYF
NA	TRBV18	NA	TRBJ2-3	TGTGCCAGCTCACCACCGGCAGGGGGCACAGATACGCAGTATTTT	CASSPPAGGTDTQYF
NA	TRBV19	TRBD2	TRBJ2-1	TGTGCCAGTAGTAGCGGGAGGGCCGGGAATGAGCAGTTCTTC	CASSSGRAGNEQFF
few	TRBV9	TRBD1	TRBJ1-3	TGTGCCAGCAGCGTAGGGGACAGGGCGGTTGGAAACACCATATATTTT	CASSVGDRAVGNTIYF
NA	TRBV5-6	NA	TRBJ2-7	TGTGCCAGCAAACGAAGATTCAGCTCCTACGAGCAGTACTTC	CASKRRFSSYEQYF
NA	TRBV30	NA	TRBJ1-2	TGTGCCTGGGGTGGTAGAGCTTCTTTTACTAACTATGGCTACACCTTC	CAWGGRASFTNYGYTF
few	TRBV7-9	NA	TRBJ2-3	TGTGCCAGCAGCTGGCCCTCTAGCGTTCCGTATTTT	CASSWPSSVPYF
NA	TRBV7-2	TRBD1	TRBJ1-2	TGTGCCAGCAGCTCGGACTATTTGGACAGGGGGAATGGCTACACCTTC	CASSSDYLDRGNGYTF
NA	TRBV27	NA	TRBJ2-3	TGTGCCAGCACGAGAGAGGGCGTCATGGATACGCAGTATTTT	CASTREGVMDTQYF
NA	TRBV27	NA	TRBJ1-1	TGTGCCAGCAGTTTAGCGGGACTCCGAGAAGCTTTCTTT	CASSLAGLREAFF
NA	TRBV5-6	NA	TRBJ2-1	TGTGCCAGCAGCTTTTCTAGCGCTACTCCTTACAATGAGCAGTTCTTC	CASSFSSATPYNEQFF
once	TRBV27	TRBD1	TRBJ1-2	TGTGCCAGCAGTTTGTACCGGGACAGGTATATCGGCTACACCTTC	CASSLYRDRYIGYTF
few	TRBV5-5	TRBD1	TRBJ1-2	TGTGCCAGCAGCCTCTCAGGGGGTACCCCCTATGGCTACACCTTC	CASSLSGGTPYGYTF
NA	TRBV28	NA	TRBJ1-2	TGTGCCAGCAGTTTAATAGCAGTTCGTGGCTACACCTTC	CASSLIAVRGYTF
NA	TRBV7-3	TRBD1	TRBJ2-1	TGTGCCAGCAGCACCGTACAGGGGAATATCGATGAGCAGTTCTTC	CASSTVQGNIDEQFF
NA	TRBV5-1	NA	TRBJ2-2	TGCGCCAGCAGCCCCTCAGGGGTCTTGTCCGGGGAGCTGTTTTTT	CASSPSGVLSGELFF
NA	TRBV6-5	TRBD1	TRBJ1-6	TGTGCCAGCAGCCCAGACAGGGGGCGGAGTACCCCCCTCCACTTT	CASSPDRGRSTPLHF
NA	TRBV25-1	TRBD1	TRBJ2-1	TGTGCCAGCAGCCCGGGACAGGGCATTTACAATGAGCAGTTCTTC	CASSPGQGIYNEQFF
NA	TRBV23-1	NA	TRBJ2-2	TGCGCCAGCAGTCAACTCCCCCAGGGGCCGGACACCGGGGAGCTGTTTTTT	CASSQLPQGPDTGELFF
NA	TRBV18	NA	TRBJ2-1	TGTGCCAGCTCACCATGGGCTGGCCTGGATGAGCAGTTCTTC	CASSPWAGLDEQFF
NA	TRBV11-3	TRBD2	TRBJ2-1	TGTGCCAGCAGCGTAAGTGCTAGCGGGAGCTTTGGTGAGCAGTTCTTC	CASSVSASGSFGEQFF
NA	TRBV28	NA	TRBJ2-1	TGTGCCAGCAGTTTACTGGTCAGAAAAAGCTACAATGAGCAGTTCTTC	CASSLLVRKSYNEQFF
NA	TRBV7-2	NA	TRBJ1-6	TGTGCCAGCAGCTTACTGGGCGGGGGTTCACCCCTCCACTTT	CASSLLGGGSPLHF
NA	TRBV7-2	TRBD1	TRBJ1-6	TGTGCCAGCAGGGCACAGGGGGAGGTATCACCCCTCCACTTT	CASRAQGEVSPLHF
NA	TRBV2	NA	TRBJ2-7	TGTGCCAGTCTAAGAGGGACTTTCTACGAGCAGTACTTC	CASLRGTFYEQYF
NA	TRBV3-1/TRBV3-2	NA	TRBJ2-2	TGTGCCAGCAGCCAGGGTGGGGGCGCCACCGGGGAGCTGTTTTTT	CASSQGGGATGELFF
once	TRBV7-6	TRBD2	TRBJ2-1	TGTGCCAGCAGCTTATTGATTTTTGAGACTAGCGGGAGTGGATCCTACAATGAGCAGTTCTTC	CASSLLIFETSGSGSYNEQFF
NA	TRBV5-7	NA	TRBJ1-6	TGTGCCAGCAGCTTGGGGGGAGGCGGTGATTCACCCCTCCACTTT	CASSLGGGGDSPLHF
NA	TRBV7-3	TRBD1	TRBJ2-2	TGTGCCAGCAGCCAAGGGACAGCAAACACCGGGGAGCTGTTTTTT	CASSQGTANTGELFF
NA	TRBV28	NA	TRBJ2-7	TGTGCCAGCAGTCGCTCAGGGCGCGAGCAGTACTTC	CASSRSGREQYF
NA	TRBV7-3	NA	TRBJ2-1	TGTGCCAGCAGCTTAAACGCGAACAATGAGCAGTTCTTC	CASSLNANNEQFF
NA	TRBV9	NA	TRBJ1-2	TGTGCCAGCAGCCCCTTCATGGGAGGCCCCAGTGGTGGCTACACCTTC	CASSPFMGGPSGGYTF